This T cell receptor (beta chain) appears in the sequencing data of a study of cytomegalovirus exposure and HLA in healthy donors (dated by TCRdb to 2015 to 2018). At the level of the whole study: According to an earlier analysis of 587 of the donors, about 179 million T cells yielded roughly 110 million unique TCR beta sequences and 276 Gb of sequence data. In the later analysis, no new phenotypic data were used to find candidate immune exposures; instead, reliance was placed on TCR beta sequences and their occurrence across donors. Among around 400 genotyped donors of the cohort, an average of roughly 230,000 unique TCR beta nucleotide sequences was sequenced per donor, of which about 18% were non-productive. To study patterns of TCR occurrence, a later analysis re-analyzed previously published TCR beta repertoires from hundreds of donors and added high-resolution HLA genotyping. Around 320 gigabases of sequencing data and 80 million or so unique TCR sequences were included in an early release covering under 650 HLA-typed donors. In a later genetic analysis, genome-wide SNP genotypes for 398 of the 666 donors were used, and that subset was treated as a discovery cohort. High-throughput TCR immunosequencing, statistical association of individual TCRs with disease status, and machine learning were combined to predict cytomegalovirus infection status. Besides the first cohort of hundreds of subjects, a separate validation cohort made up of 95 to 150 different subjects was used. An earlier analysis of several hundred of the donors used high-throughput TCR beta sequencing to judge whether each TCR beta V gene segment behaved as functional or pseudogenic. Donor age, sex, ethnicity and CMV serostatus were compiled alongside the repertoire data. Among the roughly 430 genotyped donors, approximately 76% belonged to the genetic ancestry cluster associated with self-reported Caucasian donors. Typing coverage differed by locus: A, B, C, DRB1 and DQB1 were typed in roughly 620-630 donors, DQA1 in roughly 510, DPA1 in over 600, and DPB1 in about 450. HLA typing included class I and class II loci at four-digit resolution. Four or five DR-DQ haplotypes were handled as single units for association and clustering, since linkage in the cohort was strong. Using immunosequencing, the study profiled T cell repertoires from some 670 subjects and related those repertoires to cytomegalovirus serostatus. The study was designed to test whether signatures of past pathogen exposure could be identified by cataloging public T cell receptors. All discovery cohort repertoires had been generated on a single sequencing platform. The full study reports these points: In a later analysis, HLA-associated TCR beta chains showed more clonal expansion and lower generation probabilities than non-associated chains that were equally common. In both the original and validation cohorts, the classifier was reported to diagnose cytomegalovirus status with high specificity and sensitivity. In the study, about 150 TCR beta chains were listed as associated with cytomegalovirus. A group of highly shared sequence variants was considered likely to be a technical artifact of the sequencing pipeline. A further reported finding was that TCR beta sequences accurately predicted the HLA-A and HLA-B alleles for most subjects in the first cohort. In a later analysis, TCR association rates were found to vary across HLA loci, with the most associated TCRs seen for DRB1 alleles and the fewest for HLA-C alleles. Three of the identified cytomegalovirus-associated TCR beta chains were confirmed in vitro to be specific for cytomegalovirus antigens. V-gene and J-gene trimming of TCR beta chains was associated with a missense DCLRE1C variant in a later genetic analysis, and the association was replicated in an independent cohort. Sequencing depth was assumed to be roughly uniform across donors in the presence/absence analyses, though that assumption may not hold. Because HLA typing was missing for some donors at each locus, association tests included only the typed subset. A later genetic analysis reported fewer N-insertions in productive TCRs among donors in an Asian-associated ancestry cluster than the roughly 690-donor mean. The only immune exposure information available for the cohort was CMV serostatus. Only TCR beta chains were sequenced in this cohort, and the absence of alpha or paired-chain data limited detectable features. The authors suggested that the approach could potentially be generalized to other disease states and immunological phenotypes. Most TCR sequences were seen in very few donors, while some public TCRs were found in many individuals. The 87-base-pair reads could not distinguish some IMGT-functional V segments, including TRBV6-2 and TRBV6-3, so those segments were excluded. When HLA alleles, especially DR and DQ, strongly co-occurred, TCR associations were difficult to assign to individual alleles. Most CMV-associated TCR beta chains appeared to be HLA-restricted in a later analysis, and the HLA associations seemed to be driven largely by CMV exposure. An earlier analysis of 587 of the donors showed that most TCR beta V segments appeared in productive rearrangements either about 87% or about 30% of the time, which broadly matched IMGT annotations. Correlated functional status among segregating V segments might be attributable to linkage disequilibrium, but an unknown experimental factor could not be ruled out. Because counts were too low, seventeen rarely observed V segments, including chromosome 9 orphons, were excluded from the earlier analysis of some 540 of the donors. Several of the top co-occurrence clusters appeared to be linked to parvovirus B19, influenza, CMV and Epstein-Barr virus, according to a later analysis. At a false discovery rate of 0.05, a later analysis linked around 17,000 TCR beta sequences to specific HLA alleles.

This clone was counted only a few times. No cognate antigen has been identified for it. The input lacks base qualities; no much larger clone sits a single base away. The cohort consisted of 650 to 850 healthy bone marrow donors. At the time of sampling, every cohort member was nominally healthy, though immune exposures that went unrecorded were likely present. The donor tested CMV seropositive and was one of the 289 seropositive cohort members. A peripheral blood sample was provided by each donor, and peripheral blood mononuclear cells were used for TCR beta sequencing. Genomic DNA was extracted from the blood cell samples with the Qiagen DNeasy Blood Extraction Kit. Library generation was performed with the immunoSEQ multiplex PCR assay. A mixture of 60 forward primers for TCR Vbeta segments and 13 reverse primers for TCR Jbeta segments was used in the multiplex PCR. The CDR3 region of rearranged TCR beta genes was amplified from genomic DNA by a multiplex PCR assay. The Illumina HiSeq System was used to sequence the amplified TCR beta libraries as 87-base-pair reads. Turning to the authors' computational methods: A later analysis counted about 80 million unique TCR beta chains across the 666 repertoires, and some 12 million of these chains were shared by at least two donors. To remove PCR and sequencing errors, raw reads were error-corrected and collapsed into unique sequences using a nearest-neighbor algorithm that merged closely related sequences. Alignment of CDR3 sequences to IMGT reference sequences was used to assign V, D and J gene segments. Each retained sequence needed at least a six-nucleotide match to both a V gene segment and a J gene segment. A rearrangement was called productive if the CDR3 had no stop codons and remained in frame with V and J, and every other rearrangement was called non-productive. Following IMGT convention, CDR3 was defined as the stretch from the second conserved V-encoded cysteine to the conserved J-encoded phenylalanine. Sequences without an unambiguous match to a single V gene segment were excluded from the earlier analysis of about 640 of the donors. In an earlier analysis of about 590 of the donors, a V segment was called functional when productive rearrangements were above 56.7%, and segregating when the standard deviation between donors exceeded 5%. A statistical classification framework was developed to diagnose cytomegalovirus status using the catalog of TCR beta chain sequences. A later analysis assigned V and J genes by comparing TCR nucleotide sequences with IMGT/GENE-DB human TR gene sequences. The TCRdist pipeline was used in a later analysis to assign CDR3 sequences and most-parsimonious VDJ recombination scenarios. A later analysis defined each TCR beta chain by its CDR3 amino acid sequence plus V-gene family, and excluded reads lacking a unique V-gene family. To address suspected cross-contamination and a sequencing artifact, a later analysis removed under 600 highly shared, low-generation-probability nucleotide sequences. A later analysis calculated a clonal expansion index for each public chain from normalized within-repertoire ranks of inferred template counts. Generation probabilities in a later analysis came from a VDJ recombination model fitted to out-of-frame rearrangements, and those results were checked against IGoR. In a later analysis, hypergeometric tests were used to score TCR-TCR, TCR-HLA and TCR-CMV co-occurrence, with a repertoire-size bias correction applied to TCR pairs. A later analysis estimated false discovery rates by permuting HLA or CMV assignments 20 times. In a later analysis, co-occurring TCRs were grouped using DBSCAN, with TCRdist sequence similarity added in when clustering inside HLA-allele-positive subsets. Co-occurrence clustering excluded repertoires with fewer than 30,000 or more than 120,000 public chains, plus five with anomalous nucleotide sharing. TCRdb's version of the immuneACCESS table is confined to in-frame rearrangements and falls short of the full clone set. An unresolved V gene accounts for under half of the shortfall where checked; the remainder is of unknown origin. V, J and clone size reflect that table, while D and trimming were determined from the DNA. This sample lists 140,000 to 150,000 clones; around three quarters were detected once. Of the sample, 10% to 15% is held by the ten largest clones.

The junction carries 13 bases between V and J, which are trimmed by 2 bases and 3 bases respectively. The CDR3 holds 15 amino acids from the cysteine to the phenylalanine. The entry retains the CDR3 DNA only, 45 bases that are in frame from base 1. CDR1 is given as MGHRA and CDR2 as YSYEKL, both from the germline V gene. What was sequenced was PBMCs. The receptor's source is a man aged 35 to 55 in good health and CMV-seropositive. The sequence joins TRBV4-1 to TRBJ1-2, with an unclear D gene assignment. The base sequence is TGCGCCAGCAGCCAACAGGCCACGGTGGACTATGGCTACACCTTC. This yields the protein CASSQQATVDYGYTF.